Shown below are 13 T cell receptor beta chains from a single sample sequenced in a study of cytomegalovirus exposure and HLA in healthy donors. It was with 60 Vbeta and 13 Jbeta primers that the PCR ran. Repertoires were generated with immunoSEQ multiplex PCR, while TCRdb's copy carries only in-frame clones and drops some. The sample consists of some 170,000 clones, 9.5% of them appearing once. The sample was PBMCs. The receptor source for this set is a woman between 25 and 40 years old in good health and CMV-seropositive.

The rearrangement uses TRBV2 and TRBJ2-7; no firm D call. CDR1 SNHLY and CDR2 FYNNEI come from the germline V gene. V lost 10 bases, J lost 7 bases, and 11 bases lay in between. The CDR3 covers 10 residues. The CDR3 nucleotides read TGTGCCACCCGAGGTTTGGAGCAGTACTTC. Translating gives CATRGLEQYF. The full variable domain, with the rest looked up from reference TRBV2 and TRBJ2-7, is EPEVTQTPSHQVTQMGQEVILRCVPISNHLYFYWYRQILGQKVEFLVSFYNNEISEKSEIFDDQFSVERPDGSNFTLKIRSTKLEDSAMYFCATRGLEQYFGPGTRLTVT.

The genes are TRBV5-5 and TRBJ2-3; D remains ambiguous. The CDR3 loop spans 12 amino acids. The germline V gene has CDR1 SGHKS and CDR2 YYEKEE (reference sequence). Trimming removed 2 bases from V and 4 bases from J, with 5 bases in between. Written as DNA, the CDR3 is TGTGCCAGCAGCTTCGCGGCAGATACGCAGTATTTT. As protein: CASSFAADTQYF.

The chain recombines TRBV10-3 with TRBJ2-7, with D unresolved. The length of the CDR3 is 15 residues. V dropped 3 bases and J dropped 2 bases, with 14 bases sitting between them. Looked up from germline, CDR1 is ENHRY and CDR2 is SYGVKD. The CDR3 nucleotides are TGTGCCATCAGTGATCTTGGCCGTGCCGCCTACGAGCAGTACTTC. Its protein product is CAISDLGRAAYEQYF.

The genes are TRBV6-6 and TRBJ1-1; D uncertain. CDR3 length: 13 residues. V lost 8 bases and J 1 base, leaving 11 bases between the germline ends. Per the germline V gene, CDR1 is MNHNY and CDR2 is SVGAGI (reference sequence). The CDR3 DNA reads TGTGCCAGCGCCGGTTCCTCGAACACTGAAGCTTTCTTT. Translating gives CASAGSSNTEAFF.

This clone was counted between two and nine times. The J gene is TRBJ2-7, the V gene TRBV20-1; no reliable D call. The CDR3 has 11 residues. From germline, CDR1 is DFQATT and CDR2 SNEGSKA (reference sequence). Trimming shortened V by 3 bases and J by 4 bases, and 7 bases separated the two germline ends. CDR3 residues: CSARASYEQYF. For the CDR3, the DNA is TGCAGTGCTAGGGCCTCGTACGAGCAGTACTTC.

Here the CDR3 DNA reads TGTGCCAGCAGCTCCGCCGGGACAGGGGTTTATGAGCAGTTCTTC. This sequence encodes CASSSAGTGVYEQFF. The V gene is TRBV5-4, the J gene TRBJ2-1; 10 positions match TRBD1. With 3 bases clipped from V and 8 bases from J, the junction kept 8 bases outside the gene matches. The CDR3 contains 15 residues. Germline CDR1 reads SGHNT; CDR2 reads YYREEE (reference sequence).

This sequence joins TRBV30 and TRBJ1-6; the D is unclear. The CDR3 is made up of 15 amino acids. Germline assignment: CDR1 GTSNPN and CDR2 SVGIG (reference sequence). Trimming cost V 0 bases and J 11 bases, with 17 bases left between them. CDR3 in amino acids: CAWSVLRSGVPPLHF. The CDR3 bases are TGTGCCTGGAGTGTACTTAGGAGCGGAGTACCACCCCTCCACTTT.

This clone was seen a few times. The chain links TRBV29-1 to TRBJ2-5, with TRBD1 matching 10 bases. The CDR3 extends over 14 amino acids. Trimming cost V 3 bases and J 5 bases; bases outside gene matches: 6. Germline V gives CDR1 SQVTM, CDR2 ANQGSEA. The CDR3 loop reads CSVDAGTGAETQYF. CDR3 nucleotides: TGCAGCGTTGATGCCGGGACAGGGGCCGAGACCCAGTACTTC.

The chain has TRBV5-4 and TRBJ1-1, with 10 nucleotides matching TRBD1. The CDR3 covers 16 residues. The germline CDR1 and CDR2 sequences are SGHNT and YYREEE (reference sequence). V was pared by 0 bases and J by 0 bases, with 2 bases of the junction left unmatched. The CDR3 region is CASSLAGQGVNTEAFF. The CDR3 DNA reads as TGTGCCAGCAGCTTGGCCGGACAGGGGGTGAACACTGAAGCTTTCTTT.

This clone was counted only a few times. The V and J genes are TRBV5-4 and TRBJ2-3; D might be TRBD1 (6 bases). The V gene lost 4 bases and the J gene lost 2 bases, with 20 bases spanning the gap. CDR3 length: 17 amino acids. Looked up from germline, CDR1 is SGHNT and CDR2 is YYREEE (reference sequence). The CDR3 nucleotides are TGTGCCAGCAGCCTTCTAAGGCTGGCAGGGGACACAGATACGCAGTATTTT. Amino acids: CASSLLRLAGDTDTQYF.

The chain has TRBV18 and TRBJ2-2; 12 bases align to TRBD2. V dropped 3 bases and J dropped 1; count of bases not matched to a gene: 3. Germline values: CDR1 KGHSH, CDR2 LQKENI. The CDR3 runs to 17 residues. The CDR3 here is CASSPRLAGENTGELFF. The CDR3, as DNA: TGTGCCAGCTCACCGAGACTAGCGGGGGAGAACACCGGGGAGCTGTTTTTT.

This chain uses TRBV10-1 with TRBJ2-7; TRBD2 might be the D (7 bases). CDR3 length equals 16 residues. Germline loops: CDR1 WNHNN, CDR2 SYGVQD (reference sequence). V gave up 2 bases and J gave up 0 bases, with 14 bases separating them. The CDR3 here is CASSELGGRSSYEQYF. The CDR3, as DNA: TGCGCCAGCAGTGAGCTGGGGGGGCGAAGCTCCTACGAGCAGTACTTC.

This chain links TRBV2 with TRBJ2-1; 8 positions match TRBD1. The CDR3 extends over 17 amino acids. After removal of 3 bases from V and 7 bases from J, the junction contained 14 bases not matched to a gene. Germline CDR1 and CDR2: SNHLY and FYNNEI. The CDR3 DNA reads TGTGCCAGCAGTGACCTCGGACAGGGCTACCGAAGGAATGAGCAGTTCTTC. As protein: CASSDLGQGYRRNEQFF.